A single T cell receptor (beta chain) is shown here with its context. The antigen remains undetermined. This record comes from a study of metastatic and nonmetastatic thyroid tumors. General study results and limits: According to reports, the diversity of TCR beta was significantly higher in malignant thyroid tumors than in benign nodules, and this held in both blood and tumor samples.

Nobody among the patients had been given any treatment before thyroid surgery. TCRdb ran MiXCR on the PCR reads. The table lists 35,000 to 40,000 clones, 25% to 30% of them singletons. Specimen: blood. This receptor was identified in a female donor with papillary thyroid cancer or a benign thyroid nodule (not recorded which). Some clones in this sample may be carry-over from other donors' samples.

This chain's CDR3 is CASSLAAIGGWSSYEQYF. The CDR3 region has the DNA TGTGCCAGCAGCTTAGCGGCTATCGGGGGGTGGAGCTCCTACGAGCAGTACTTC. This chain joins TRBV7-2 and TRBJ2-7; 7 bases line up with TRBD2. V lost 0 bases and J lost 0; bases outside the gene matches: 11. CDR1 SGHTA and CDR2 FQGNSA come from the germline V gene. The CDR3 is 18 amino acids.